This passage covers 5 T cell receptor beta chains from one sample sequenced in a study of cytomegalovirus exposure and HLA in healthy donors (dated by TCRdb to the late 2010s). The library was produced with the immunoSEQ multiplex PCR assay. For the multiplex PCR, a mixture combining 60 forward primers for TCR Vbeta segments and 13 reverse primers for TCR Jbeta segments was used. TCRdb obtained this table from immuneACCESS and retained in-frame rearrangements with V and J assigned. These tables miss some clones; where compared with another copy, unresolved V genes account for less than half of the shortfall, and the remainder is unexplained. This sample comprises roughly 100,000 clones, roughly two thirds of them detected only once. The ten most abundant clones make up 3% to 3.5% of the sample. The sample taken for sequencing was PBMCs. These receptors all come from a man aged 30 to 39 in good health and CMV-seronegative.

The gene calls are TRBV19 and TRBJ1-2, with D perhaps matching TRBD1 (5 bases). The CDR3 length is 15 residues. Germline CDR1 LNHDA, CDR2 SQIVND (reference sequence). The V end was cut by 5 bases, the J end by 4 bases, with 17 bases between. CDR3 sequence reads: CASSGGIQKSYGYTF. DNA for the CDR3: TGTGCCAGTAGTGGGGGGATACAGAAATCCTATGGCTACACCTTC.

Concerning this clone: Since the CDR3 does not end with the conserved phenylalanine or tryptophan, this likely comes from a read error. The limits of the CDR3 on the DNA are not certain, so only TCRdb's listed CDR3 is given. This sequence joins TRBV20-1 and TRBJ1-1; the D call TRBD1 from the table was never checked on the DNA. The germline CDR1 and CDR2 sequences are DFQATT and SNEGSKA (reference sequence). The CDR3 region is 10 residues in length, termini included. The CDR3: CSAREGQARY.

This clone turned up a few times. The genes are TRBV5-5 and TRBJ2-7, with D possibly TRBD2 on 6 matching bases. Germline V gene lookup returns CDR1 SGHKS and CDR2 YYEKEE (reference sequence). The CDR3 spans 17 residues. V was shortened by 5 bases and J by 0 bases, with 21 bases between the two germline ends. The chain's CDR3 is CASSMSRERVSSYEQYF. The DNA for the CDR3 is TGTGCCAGCAGTATGTCCCGGGAGCGGGTAAGCTCCTACGAGCAGTACTTC.

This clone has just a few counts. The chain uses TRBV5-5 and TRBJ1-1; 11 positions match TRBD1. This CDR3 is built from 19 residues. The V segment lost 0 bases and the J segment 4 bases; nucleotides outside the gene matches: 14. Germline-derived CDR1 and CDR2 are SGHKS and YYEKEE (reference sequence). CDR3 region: CASSLAGTGGIGSFTEAFF. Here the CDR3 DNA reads TGTGCCAGCAGCTTGGCCGGGACAGGGGGAATAGGGAGTTTCACTGAAGCTTTCTTT.

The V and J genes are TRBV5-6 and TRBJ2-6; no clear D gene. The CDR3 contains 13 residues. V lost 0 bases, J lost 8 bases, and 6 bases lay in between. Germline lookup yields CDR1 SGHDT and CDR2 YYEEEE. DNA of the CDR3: TGTGCCAGCAGCTTGGACTCCCCCAACGTCCTGACTTTC. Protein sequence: CASSLDSPNVLTF.